This TCR beta chain was profiled in a study of blood T cell repertoires in COVID-19. Looking at the study overall: The United States, Italy and Spain were the sources of the acute and convalescent COVID-19 samples. T cells, B-cell-depleted T cells, or PBMCs provided the cDNA or gDNA that served as material.

There are 14 residues in the CDR3. V lost 3 bases and J 7 bases, leaving 15 bases between the germline ends. Germline assignment: CDR1 MDHEN and CDR2 SYDVKM. As handled by the study authors: Nucleated cell counts were estimated from reference gene primer amplification. The repertoire was sequenced with immunoSEQ multiplex PCR; TCRdb's copy has only in-frame clones and lacks some. Clonal size and the V and J genes are those of that table, whereas D and trimming came from the DNA. This table has fewer than 200,000 clones, 88% appearing once. Sequencing was performed on peripheral blood. The receptor's source is a man aged 35-49 years with active or convalescent COVID-19. The chain links TRBV28 to TRBJ1-1; D not certain. The CDR3 loop reads CASSLSVQRHEAFF. Written as DNA, the CDR3 is TGTGCCAGCAGTTTGAGTGTACAGAGACATGAAGCTTTCTTT.